Presented here are 15 T cell receptor beta chains from one specimen sequenced in a study of CD8 T cells in ankylosing spondylitis. TCRdb reprocessed the 5' RACE reads with MiXCR, giving one entry per CDR3 protein. Of around 300,000 distinct CDR3 sequences in the sample, roughly 14% were seen once. Sequenced input: blood, either unsorted or a sorted T cell fraction (not recorded which). The receptors shown here come from a male donor with ankylosing spondylitis or in good health (not recorded which).

This clonotype came up a few times. The chain employs TRBV5-1 and TRBJ2-3; the match to TRBD2 covers 11 bases. Looked up from germline, CDR1 is SGHRS and CDR2 is YFSETQ. The CDR3 loop spans 16 amino acids. The V and J ends lost 6 bases and 1 base, in that order; junction bases with no gene match: 7. The DNA for the CDR3 is TGCGCCAGCACCCCCGTACTAGCGGGGGGCACAGATACGCAGTATTTT. It translates to CASTPVLAGGTDTQYF. The full variable domain, rest sourced from reference TRBV5-1 and TRBJ2-3, is KAGVTQTPRYLIKTRGQQVTLSCSPISGHRSVSWYQQTPGQGLQFLFEYFSETQRNKGNFPGRFSGRQFSNSRSEMNVSTLELGDSALYLCASTPVLAGGTDTQYFGPGTRLTVL.

This chain uses TRBV3-1 with TRBJ2-5; TRBD2 agrees at 13 bases. The CDR3 extends over 16 amino acids. CDR1 is LGHDT and CDR2 is YNNKEL in the germline V gene (reference sequence). With V trimmed by 5 bases and J by 1 base, 4 bases remained unmatched. The CDR3 DNA reads TGTGCCAGCAGCAAACTAGCGGGGGGGCCCCAAGAGACCCAGTACTTC. Translating gives CASSKLAGGPQETQYF.

CDR3 in DNA: TGCGCCAGCCGCCAGGGGGGCACTGAAGCTTTCTTT. This sequence encodes CASRQGGTEAFF. The J gene is TRBJ1-1, the V gene TRBV5-1; 7 bases are a match to TRBD1. Germline assignment: CDR1 SGHRS and CDR2 YFSETQ. V trimming: 7 bases; J trimming: 4 bases; junction bases outside the gene matches: 4. The CDR3 runs 12 residues.

The chain joins TRBV12-3 or TRBV12-4 to TRBJ2-7; 8 bases match TRBD2. The CDR3 is made up of 13 amino acids. Trimming cost V 8 bases and J 0 bases; bases outside gene matches: 3. This chain's CDR3 is CASARGGSYEQYF. The DNA of the CDR3 is TGTGCCAGCGCCCGGGGGGGCTCCTACGAGCAGTACTTC.

This clonotype has only a few counts. The chain joins TRBV18 to TRBJ2-5; the D gene could be TRBD1 or TRBD2 (5 bases each). CDR3 length: 14 residues. Germline V gene lookup returns CDR1 KGHSH and CDR2 LQKENI. V shed 1 base and J shed 2 bases, with 8 bases lying between them. The CDR3, as DNA: TGTGCCAGCTCACCACGCTGGGGGCAAGAGACCCAGTACTTC. Encoded protein: CASSPRWGQETQYF.

This clonotype was detected only a few times. The V and J genes are TRBV20-1 and TRBJ2-3; 7 bases align to TRBD2. Germline-derived CDR1 and CDR2 are DFQATT and SNEGSKA (reference sequence). CDR3 length: 13 residues. V shed 5 bases, J shed 4 bases, and the junction held 6 bases outside the gene matches. DNA of the CDR3: TGCAGTGCTGGGGGGGGGATGGCAGATACGCAGTATTTT. This encodes CSAGGGMADTQYF.

The chain uses TRBV6-5 and TRBJ2-3, with 8 bases lining up with TRBD2. CDR3 size: 16 residues. After removal of 4 bases from V and 9 bases from J, the junction contained 15 bases not matched to a gene. In germline, CDR1 is MNHEY, CDR2 SVGAGI. The chain's CDR3 is CASSSRLASQVRTQYF. In nucleotides, the CDR3 is TGTGCCAGCAGTTCAAGACTAGCGTCACAGGTCAGGACGCAGTATTTT.

This clonotype was found a few times. The chain carries TRBV12-3 or TRBV12-4 and TRBJ1-4; 7 nucleotides agree with TRBD1. The V and J ends lost 8 bases and 7 bases, in that order; junction bases with no gene match: 10. The CDR3 contains 14 residues. This chain's CDR3 is CASSPGGVREKLFF. In nucleotides, the CDR3 is TGTGCCAGCTCCCCAGGGGGAGTACGTGAAAAACTGTTTTTT.

This clonotype has just one count. The chain joins TRBV20-1 to TRBJ1-1; the D gene is possibly TRBD1 (6 bases). CDR1 is DFQATT and CDR2 is SNEGSKA in the germline V gene (reference sequence). The CDR3 is 17 amino acids. CDR3 in amino acids: CCPPREAAGAVDTEAFF. Here the CDR3 DNA reads TGCTGCCCCCCAAGGGAGGCGGCAGGGGCTGTGGACACTGAAGCTTTCTTT.

J is TRBJ2-3 and V is TRBV20-1; 7 nucleotides line up with TRBD1. CDR1 and CDR2 from the germline V gene are DFQATT and SNEGSKA (reference sequence). V trimming: 6 bases; J trimming: 6 bases; junction bases outside the gene matches: 18. The length of the CDR3 is 16 residues. CDR3 bases: TGCAGTGCCCGACAACTTCAGACAGGGAGTTGGGATACGCAGTATTTT. Residues: CSARQLQTGSWDTQYF.

This clonotype was found a few times. The chain carries TRBV15 and TRBJ2-3; D might be TRBD1 or TRBD2, each matching 5 bases. The CDR3 covers 15 residues. Trimming took off 8 bases at V and 2 bases at J, with 17 bases between the two ends. Germline V gives CDR1 LNHNV, CDR2 YYDKDF (reference sequence). CDR3 residues: CATRRFGGPTDTQYF. CDR3 sequence (DNA): TGTGCCACCCGCCGTTTTGGGGGTCCCACAGATACGCAGTATTTT.

V usage is TRBV5-1 and J usage is TRBJ2-7, with no clear D. This CDR3 has 15 residues. The germline V gene has CDR1 SGHRS and CDR2 YFSETQ. V shed 5 bases and J shed 0 bases, with 15 bases lying between them. CDR3 bases: TGCGCCAGCAGTAGTTCTGTTGGTGTCTCCTACGAGCAGTACTTC. It encodes CASSSSVGVSYEQYF.

The rearrangement joins TRBV10-1 to TRBJ2-5; TRBD1 might be the D (5 bases). The V gene's germline CDR1 is WNHNN and CDR2 SYGVQD (reference sequence). V shed 2 bases and J shed 9 bases, with 7 bases lying between them. The CDR3 is made up of 11 amino acids. The CDR3 loop is CASSEGASQYF. CDR3 DNA: TGCGCCAGCAGTGAGGGGGCCTCCCAGTACTTC.

This clonotype has ten or more counts. V is TRBV5-1 and J is TRBJ2-3; D remains unclear. Deletions cut 0 bases from V and 5 bases from J, with 13 bases between. Germline-derived CDR1 and CDR2 are SGHRS and YFSETQ. This CDR3 has 15 amino acids. For the CDR3, the DNA is TGCGCCAGCAGCTTGGCATTAAGGGATGGAGATACGCAGTATTTT. It yields the protein CASSLALRDGDTQYF.

The gene calls are TRBV5-5 and TRBJ2-1; D may be TRBD2 (6 bases). The CDR3 spans 15 residues. Deletions cut 0 bases from V and 5 bases from J, with 12 bases between. Germline lookup yields CDR1 SGHKS and CDR2 YYEKEE (reference sequence). CDR3 bases: TGTGCCAGCAGCTTGGTATCTAGCGTCGACAATGAGCAGTTCTTC. It codes for CASSLVSSVDNEQFF.